These 8 T cell receptor beta chains share one sample of origin, sequenced in a study of OX40 agonist ivuxolimab in advanced cancers. Produced via immunoSEQ multiplex PCR; TCRdb's table is partial and in-frame only. The sample holds roughly 60,000 clones, around 80% seen once. The starting material was CD4+ or CD8+ T cells sorted from blood, obtained in a trial of the OX40 agonist ivuxolimab. These receptors were collected from an adult with an advanced solid tumor such as melanoma, head and neck, liver or kidney cancer.

The chain has TRBV13 and TRBJ2-3; D unclear. CDR3 length: 13 amino acids. Trimming stripped 0 bases from V and 5 bases from J, with 6 bases between. The germline V gene has CDR1 PRHDT and CDR2 FYEKMQ (reference sequence). CDR3 amino acids: CASSLGEIDTQYF. The DNA for the CDR3 is TGTGCCAGCAGCTTAGGAGAGATAGATACGCAGTATTTT.

This chain joins TRBV2 and TRBJ2-2, with 8 positions matching TRBD1. V lost 6 bases, J lost 7 bases, and 7 bases stayed unmatched. In germline, CDR1 is SNHLY, CDR2 FYNNEI. The CDR3 extends over 14 amino acids. For the CDR3, the DNA is TGTGCCAGCAGACGCACCGGGACAGGCGGGGAGCTGTTTTTT. It encodes CASRRTGTGGELFF. Variable domain in full (rest from reference TRBV2 and TRBJ2-2): EPEVTQTPSHQVTQMGQEVILRCVPISNHLYFYWYRQILGQKVEFLVSFYNNEISEKSEIFDDQFSVERPDGSNFTLKIRSTKLEDSAMYFCASRRTGTGGELFFGEGSRLTVL.

The chain has TRBV10-1 and TRBJ2-2, with D unclear. There are 16 residues in the CDR3. Germline V gene lookup returns CDR1 WNHNN and CDR2 SYGVQD (reference sequence). V was shortened by 6 bases and J by 0 bases, with 14 bases between the two germline ends. This CDR3 reads CASSQMGIANTGELFF. As DNA, the CDR3 is TGCGCCAGCAGCCAGATGGGGATCGCGAACACCGGGGAGCTGTTTTTT.

This chain connects TRBV7-8 to TRBJ1-5; no clear D gene. This CDR3 is built from 14 residues. CDR1 is SGHVS and CDR2 is FQNEAQ in the germline V gene. The V gene lost 0 bases and the J gene lost 3 bases, with 6 bases spanning the gap. The CDR3 DNA follows: TGTGCCAGCAGCTTAGCTGGGATCAATCAGCCCCAGCATTTT. Encoded protein: CASSLAGINQPQHF.

A few counts support this clone. The chain employs TRBV11-2 and TRBJ1-2; tentatively, D is TRBD1 (6 bases). CDR3 length: 13 residues. Germline values: CDR1 SGHAT, CDR2 FQNNGV. Between the trimmed V and J ends, which lost 5 bases and 4 bases, there was a span of 11 bases. CDR3 sequence (DNA): TGTGCCAGCAGCCAGAACAGGGTCTATGGCTACACCTTC. This encodes CASSQNRVYGYTF.

This clone was recorded once. The V call is TRBV5-1, the J call TRBJ1-2; 7 nucleotides line up with TRBD1. The CDR3 runs to 15 residues. With 0 bases clipped from V and 4 bases from J, the junction kept 6 bases outside the gene matches. Per the germline V gene, CDR1 is SGHRS and CDR2 is YFSETQ. CDR3 DNA sequence: TGCGCCAGCAGCTTGGACGGACAGGCGATCTATGGCTACACCTTC. This sequence encodes CASSLDGQAIYGYTF.

The chain employs TRBV29-1 and TRBJ2-7; D possibly matches TRBD1 or TRBD2 (5 bases each). Germline V gives CDR1 SQVTM, CDR2 ANQGSEA. The germline V and J ends were trimmed by 5 bases and 3 bases, with 17 bases remaining between them. The CDR3 spans 14 residues. CDR3: CSVTGASNLYEQYF. The CDR3 DNA sequence: TGCAGCGTTACCGGGGCCAGCAACCTCTACGAGCAGTACTTC.

This clone was picked up a small number of times. The V call is TRBV19, the J call TRBJ1-5, with TRBD1 matching 9 bases. This CDR3 has 15 residues. In germline, CDR1 is LNHDA, CDR2 SQIVND (reference sequence). After removal of 7 bases from V and 3 bases from J, the junction contained 7 bases not matched to a gene. For the CDR3, the DNA is TGTGCCAGTAACCCGGACAGGGGAGTCAATCAGCCCCAGCATTTT. It specifies CASNPDRGVNQPQHF.